The subject of this entry is one T cell receptor beta chain. The antigen it binds to is not known. The input lacks base qualities; no much larger clone sits a single base away. Each collaborating institution followed its own protocols to collect whole blood in K2EDTA tubes. For TCRbeta analysis, collaborators shipped samples as frozen whole blood, isolated PBMCs, or DNA extracted from either of those sample types. This sample stems from a study of blood T cell repertoires in COVID-19 (TCRdb year 2020). Study-level background: The collaborator samples originated in the United States, Italy and Spain and spanned the acute and convalescent phases of COVID-19. The material from the prospective study consisted of cDNA or gDNA derived from T cells, B-cell-depleted T cells, or PBMCs. Deeply sampled blood TCRbeta repertoires from subjects exposed to, actively infected with, or recovered from COVID-19 were included in the dataset. The repertoires were released in a freely available public database intended as a resource for research on the immune response to SARS-CoV-2. The samples were drawn from two sources: the first 160 participants of the ongoing ImmuneRACE study, and approximately 1,300 subjects contributed by 6 global collaborators. A de-identified subject ID, COVID-19 status, age in years and sex were almost always included in the sample metadata. Where HLA class I and class II types were available, the types were taken from metadata supplied by the sample provider, not from assay-based typing.

What the authors observed across the whole study: How much clinical and demographic metadata was included differed by source and by participant, and the metadata was provided uncurated.

The immunoSEQ Assay, a bias-controlled multiplex PCR, was used to amplify TCRbeta CDR3 regions from genomic DNA. On the authors' methods: The number of nucleated cells in each sample was estimated by amplification of reference gene primers within the assay. To quantify the absolute abundance of each unique TCRbeta CDR3 rearrangement, sequence reads were collapsed and filtered. For each sample, productive Simpson clonality was calculated by taking the square root of Simpson's diversity index across productive rearrangements. TCRdb provides this immuneACCESS table in a form limited to in-frame rearrangements. Some clones are lacking; in checked studies, under half of them reflect an unresolved V gene, and why the rest are absent is not known. D and trimming were read from the DNA, whereas the V and J calls and clone size are those reported in that table. The sample table records over 150,000 clones; approximately 80% of these occur just once. The biggest ten clones account for around 8.4% of the sample.

The germline V gene specifies SGHAT as CDR1 and FQNNGV as CDR2. V loses 5 bases at its end and J loses 4 bases; junction bases beyond the gene matches: 6. Taken from cysteine to phenylalanine, the CDR3 has 15 residues. The only DNA kept is the CDR3, 45 bases in frame from the first base. The chain links TRBV11-2 with TRBJ1-4; 8 bases in between match TRBD1. This receptor was identified in an elderly woman with active or convalescent COVID-19. The source material was peripheral blood. Here the CDR3 is given as CASSTRQGINEKLFF. The bases read TGTGCCAGCAGCACCCGACAGGGGATTAATGAAAAACTGTTTTTT.